These 18 T cell receptor beta chains originate from one sample sequenced in a study of T cell repertoires in cytomegalovirus infection. TCRdb re-analysed the reads in MiXCR, keeping a single row per CDR3 protein. The sample gives 600,000 to 800,000 distinct CDR3 sequences, 20% to 25% of which show up once; 7% to 9% is in the top ten. Sequences were obtained from CD8+ T cells from PBMCs. Receptors originate from a human donor in good health (CMV status not recorded). Some clones in this sample may be carry-over from other donors' samples.

This clonotype was seen only once. A read error may explain this, as a much larger clone is one base away. The chain employs TRBV6-8 and TRBJ2-1; no clear D. Between the trimmed V and J ends, which lost 6 bases and 5 bases, there was a span of 17 bases. Germline V lookup: CDR1 MNHGY, CDR2 SAAAGT. The CDR3 loop spans 15 amino acids. The CDR3 sequence: CASSRGIVTNNEQFF. In DNA, the CDR3 is TGTGCCAGCAGCCGAGGTATCGTAACCAACAATGAGCAGTTCTTC.

This clonotype was recorded many times. The chain uses TRBV11-2 and TRBJ1-1, with D unclear. The CDR3 spans 17 residues. Trimming left V 4 bases short and J 3 bases short, with 21 bases between. CDR1 SGHAT and CDR2 FQNNGV come from the germline V gene. CDR3 nucleotides: TGTGCCAGCAGCTCCCTTAAAGTACGCGGGATGGACACTGAAGCTTTCTTT. As protein: CASSSLKVRGMDTEAFF.

The CDR3 DNA follows: TGTGCCAGCAGTTTGGGACTCCACACAGATACGCAGTATTTT. This translates into CASSLGLHTDTQYF. The V gene is TRBV27, the J gene TRBJ2-3, with D tentatively TRBD2 (6 bases). Looked up from germline, CDR1 is MNHEY and CDR2 is SMNVEV (reference sequence). The V end lost 3 bases, the J end lost 2 bases, and 9 bases lay between the germline ends. The CDR3 extends over 14 amino acids.

This clonotype was counted a few times. The rearrangement uses TRBV29-1 and TRBJ1-4, with 9 bases identical to TRBD1. Trimming removed 6 bases from V and 6 bases from J; junction bases left unmatched: 8. The CDR3 is 14 amino acids. Germline V gives CDR1 SQVTM, CDR2 ANQGSEA. The chain's CDR3 is CSVPDRDRDEKLFF. Written as DNA, the CDR3 is TGCAGCGTCCCAGACCGGGACAGGGATGAAAAACTGTTTTTT.

The chain recombines TRBV20-1 with TRBJ2-1; perhaps TRBD2 as D (7 bases). CDR3 length equals 14 residues. The germline V gene encodes CDR1 DFQATT and CDR2 SNEGSKA (reference sequence). Between the trimmed V and J ends, which lost 6 bases and 5 bases, there was a span of 17 bases. The CDR3 sequence is CSARRGPHHNEQFF. CDR3 sequence (DNA): TGCAGTGCCCGGCGGGGGCCACATCACAATGAGCAGTTCTTC.

The rearrangement links TRBV7-8 to TRBJ2-1; TRBD1 agrees at 7 bases. Germline CDR1 is SGHVS and CDR2 is FQNEAQ. With V trimmed by 5 bases and J by 8 bases, 6 bases remained unmatched. There are 13 residues in the CDR3. The CDR3 coding sequence is TGTGCCAGCAGCATACCAGGGGGTGATGAGCAGTTCTTC. Translated: CASSIPGGDEQFF.

This clonotype was counted many times. The chain is built from TRBV6-2 or TRBV6-3 and TRBJ2-3; unclear D gene. CDR1 is MNHEY, CDR2 SVGEGT, per germline. Trimming left V 4 bases short and J 6 bases short, with 11 bases between. This CDR3 region has 13 residues. CDR3 sequence (DNA): TGTGCCAGCAGTTTCCTCCCTTTGGATACGCAGTATTTT. This gives the protein CASSFLPLDTQYF.

This clonotype showed up many times. V is TRBV2 and J is TRBJ2-1; 9 bases match TRBD1. The V segment lost 10 bases and the J segment 15 bases; nucleotides outside the gene matches: 10. This CDR3 is built from 11 residues. Germline CDR1 is SNHLY and CDR2 is FYNNEI. The chain's CDR3 is CATNRGRTWFF. In DNA, the CDR3 is TGTGCCACTAACAGGGGGCGGACGTGGTTCTTC. The whole variable domain, filled in from reference TRBV2 and TRBJ2-1, reads EPEVTQTPSHQVTQMGQEVILRCVPISNHLYFYWYRQILGQKVEFLVSFYNNEISEKSEIFDDQFSVERPDGSNFTLKIRSTKLEDSAMYFCATNRGRTWFFGPGTRLTVL.

This clonotype was counted many times. The J gene is TRBJ1-3, the V gene TRBV29-1, with D unclear. In germline, CDR1 is SQVTM, CDR2 ANQGSEA. The V end lost 3 bases, the J end lost 0 bases, and 6 bases lay between the germline ends. The CDR3 length is 13 residues. CDR3 region: CSVDIGSGNTIYF. For the CDR3, the DNA is TGCAGCGTTGACATTGGCTCTGGAAACACCATATATTTT.

The chain combines TRBV14 with TRBJ2-1; D is uncertain. V shed 0 bases and J shed 7 bases, with 19 bases lying between them. Looked up from germline, CDR1 is SGHDN and CDR2 is FVKESK. The CDR3 has 17 amino acids. CDR3: CASSQDLVGAGLNEQFF. CDR3 DNA sequence: TGTGCCAGCAGCCAAGATCTCGTAGGAGCTGGGCTAAATGAGCAGTTCTTC.

This clonotype was counted ten times or more. CDR3 residues: CASSSGRTEAFF. The CDR3 nucleotides read TGTGCCAGCAGTTCAGGGAGAACTGAAGCTTTCTTT. The chain carries TRBV28 and TRBJ1-1; weak D call: TRBD1 (5 bases). CDR3 size: 12 residues. Trimming pared 4 bases from V and 5 bases from J, leaving 8 bases between. Germline V gives CDR1 MDHEN, CDR2 SYDVKM.

On this clonotype: A read error may be the cause here, since a much bigger clone is one base away. This sequence joins TRBV7-2 and TRBJ1-2; tentatively, D is TRBD1 (5 bases). Trimming cost V 4 bases and J 10 bases, with 10 bases left between them. Germline V CDR1 and CDR2: SGHTA, FQGNSA. The CDR3 spans 11 residues. In DNA, the CDR3 is TGTGCCAGCAGCTGGGGGGAGGACTACACCTTC. Its protein is CASSWGEDYTF.

V usage is TRBV29-1 and J usage is TRBJ1-1; unclear D gene. The CDR3 covers 12 residues. With 7 bases removed from V and 1 base from J, the gap between germline ends came to 10 bases. Germline V gene data show CDR1 as SQVTM and CDR2 as ANQGSEA. The CDR3: CSAARSNTEAFF. The CDR3 DNA reads as TGCAGCGCGGCCAGGTCGAACACTGAAGCTTTCTTT.

Notes on this clonotype: This could be a read error, since a much larger clone is one nucleotide away. This chain links TRBV28 with TRBJ2-1; 10 bases are a match to TRBD2. The germline V gene encodes CDR1 MDHEN and CDR2 SYDVKM. With V trimmed by 6 bases and J by 9 bases, 11 bases remained unmatched. The CDR3 is 15 amino acids. CDR3: CASSFSAGGRSEQFF. As DNA, the CDR3 is TGTGCCAGCAGCTTTTCAGCGGGGGGGAGGAGTGAGCAGTTCTTC.

A word on this clonotype: This CDR3 is missing its conserved last phenylalanine or tryptophan, likely due to a read error. J is TRBJ2-2 and V is TRBV29-1, with D possibly called TRBD1 or TRBD2 (5 bases each). Between the trimmed V and J ends, which lost 7 bases and 7 bases, there was a span of 10 bases. CDR3 length equals 11 residues. The germline CDR1 and CDR2 sequences are SQVTM and ANQGSEA. CDR3: CSGRENGELFL. For the CDR3, the DNA is TGCAGCGGCAGGGAGAACGGGGAGCTGTTTCTT.

The V and J genes are TRBV20-1 and TRBJ2-7; 8 bases fit TRBD1. Losses at the gene ends were 5 bases for V and 0 bases for J; bases not matched to a gene: 9. Germline CDR1 is DFQATT and CDR2 is SNEGSKA (reference sequence). The CDR3 covers 15 residues. DNA for the CDR3: TGCAGTGCTTGGCCCGAGGACAGGGTCTCCTACGAGCAGTACTTC. Residues: CSAWPEDRVSYEQYF.

The chain has TRBV7-9 and TRBJ2-2; a weak D match, TRBD1 (5 bases). This CDR3 is 16 amino acids long. Germline CDR1 and CDR2: SEHNR and FQNEAQ (reference sequence). Between the trimmed V and J ends, which lost 7 bases and 5 bases, there was a span of 20 bases. CDR3 DNA: TGTGCCAGCACCCCGAAAGGGGTTTCCAAGACCGGGGAGCTGTTTTTT. Protein: CASTPKGVSKTGELFF.

The sample holds many counts of this clonotype. The chain couples TRBV7-8 to TRBJ2-5; either TRBD1 or TRBD2 may supply D (5 bases each). The ends were cut back, 5 bases at V and 0 bases at J, with 13 bases in the middle. The CDR3 covers 15 residues. Germline assignment: CDR1 SGHVS and CDR2 FQNEAQ. CDR3 loop: CASSHGTENQETQYF. CDR3 DNA: TGTGCCAGCAGCCACGGGACCGAAAACCAAGAGACCCAGTACTTC.